This T cell receptor (beta chain) was found in a study of blood T cell repertoires in COVID-19. Clones were sequenced by immunoSEQ multiplex PCR, and TCRdb holds only the in-frame ones, with some missing. The table has a few hundred thousand clones, about 82% seen once. Germline V CDR1 and CDR2: SGHRS, YFSETQ. The V end was cut by 5 bases, the J end by 7 bases, with 19 bases between. The length of the CDR3 is 15 residues. This clone was seen ten or more times. Input material: peripheral blood. The chain employs TRBV5-1 and TRBJ1-5, with unresolved D. The receptor was isolated from a woman between 45 and 65 years old with active or convalescent COVID-19. The CDR3 region is CASSRRERSIQPQHF. The DNA for the CDR3 is TGCGCCAGCAGTCGACGGGAACGGTCAATCCAGCCCCAGCATTTT.